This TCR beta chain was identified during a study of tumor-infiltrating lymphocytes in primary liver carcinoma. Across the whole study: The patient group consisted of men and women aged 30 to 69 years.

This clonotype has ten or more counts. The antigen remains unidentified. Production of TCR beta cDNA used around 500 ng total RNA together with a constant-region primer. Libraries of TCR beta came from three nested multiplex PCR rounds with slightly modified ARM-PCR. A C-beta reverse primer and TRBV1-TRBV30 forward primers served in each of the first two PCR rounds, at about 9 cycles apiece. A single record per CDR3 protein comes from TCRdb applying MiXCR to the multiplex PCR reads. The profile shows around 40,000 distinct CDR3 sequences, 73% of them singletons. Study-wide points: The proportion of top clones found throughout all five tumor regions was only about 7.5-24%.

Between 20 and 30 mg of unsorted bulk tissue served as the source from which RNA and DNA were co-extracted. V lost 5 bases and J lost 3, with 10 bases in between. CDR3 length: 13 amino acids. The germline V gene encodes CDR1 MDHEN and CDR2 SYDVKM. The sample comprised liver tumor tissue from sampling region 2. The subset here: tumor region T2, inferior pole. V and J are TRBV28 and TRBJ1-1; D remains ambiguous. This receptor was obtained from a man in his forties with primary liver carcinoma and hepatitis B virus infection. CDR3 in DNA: TGTGCCAGCAGTCCTAGGGTGGACACTGAAGCTTTCTTT. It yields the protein CASSPRVDTEAFF.